The present T cell receptor (beta chain) was sequenced within a study of cytomegalovirus exposure and HLA in healthy donors. Whole-study context: As released early, the data held about 85 million unique TCRs from HLA-typed donors. Study-level results: The authors later found most CMV-associated TCR beta chains appeared HLA-restricted. What a later analysis reportedly showed was that an Asian-associated ancestry cluster had fewer N-insertions than the roughly 720-donor mean.

The CDR3 consists of 14 residues. Germline V lookup: CDR1 LNHDA, CDR2 SQIVND (reference sequence). V was shortened by 8 bases and J by 4 bases, with 17 bases between the two germline ends. Though nominally healthy at sampling, donors likely had unrecorded immune exposures. The PCR was carried out with 60 Vbeta primers and 13 Jbeta primers. Produced via immunoSEQ multiplex PCR; TCRdb's table is partial and in-frame only. The sample contains about 150,000 clones, approximately 83% of which appear only once. On this clone: Its antigen remains unidentified.

The receptor was isolated from a man aged 35-49 years in good health and CMV-seronegative. The chain employs TRBV19 and TRBJ1-2, with D maybe TRBD1 (5 bases). Input material: PBMCs. CDR3 residues: CASSRQTTSYGYTF. In DNA form, the CDR3 reads TGTGCCAGTTCGAGACAGACGACATCCTATGGCTACACCTTC.